The 15 T cell receptor beta chains below come from one sample, sequenced in a study of beta chain features in type 1 diabetes (dated by TCRdb to 2017 to 2018). The library was built by means of the immunoSEQ multiplex PCR assay. The High Capacity cDNA Reverse Transcription Kit was used to reverse transcribe all of the isolated RNA, meaning that expressed TCRB transcripts were what got sequenced. TCRdb obtained this table from immuneACCESS and retained in-frame rearrangements with V and J assigned. These tables miss some clones; where compared with another copy, unresolved V genes account for less than half of the shortfall, and the remainder is unexplained. Here the sample has hundreds of thousands of clones; 15% to 17% occur a single time. The leading ten clones occupy about 0.093% of the sample. What was sequenced was naive CD4+ T cells from blood. Taken with the paper, the label for cell subset or site translates to: true naive CD4+ T cells. All receptors derive from a man between 18 and 29 years old in good health.

This clone has a handful of counts. The rearrangement uses TRBV10-3 and TRBJ2-2; 7 bases are a match to TRBD2. Germline loops: CDR1 ENHRY, CDR2 SYGVKD. This CDR3 contains 14 residues. With V trimmed by 8 bases and J by 8 bases, 11 bases remained unmatched. CDR3 loop: CAIRKGGEVGELFF. The CDR3 nucleotides are TGTGCCATCCGGAAGGGAGGGGAAGTTGGGGAGCTGTTTTTT.

The chain recombines TRBV5-8 with TRBJ1-2, with TRBD1 matching 8 bases. The germline CDR1 and CDR2 sequences are SGHTS and YDEGEE. CDR3 length equals 15 residues. Trimming at V came to 5 bases and at J to 3 bases, leaving 9 bases not matched to a gene. The CDR3 protein is CASRSSGQEYYGYTF. CDR3 bases: TGTGCCAGCAGATCGTCGGGACAGGAGTACTATGGCTACACCTTC.

This chain links TRBV25-1 with TRBJ2-5; D is unclear. Germline lookup yields CDR1 MGHDK and CDR2 SYGVNS. Trimming took off 5 bases at V and 5 bases at J, with 15 bases between the two ends. This CDR3 comprises 14 residues. The CDR3 nucleotides read TGTGCCAGCAGTTGGCCAGGTATTAGGGAGACCCAGTACTTC. This encodes CASSWPGIRETQYF.

The table lists this clone with a few counts. The chain joins TRBV5-6 to TRBJ2-1; D is ambiguous. Germline V lookup: CDR1 SGHDT, CDR2 YYEEEE. V was trimmed by 3 bases and J by 4 bases, leaving 8 bases between them. The CDR3 contains 13 residues. CDR3 sequence: CASSWSDYNEQFF. For the CDR3, the DNA is TGTGCCAGCAGCTGGTCAGATTACAATGAGCAGTTCTTC.

This clone came up a few times. The V call is TRBV19, the J call TRBJ1-6, with a weak D call TRBD1 (5 bases). From germline, CDR1 is LNHDA and CDR2 SQIVND (reference sequence). The CDR3 is 15 residues long. The germline V and J ends were trimmed by 6 bases and 6 bases, with 15 bases remaining between them. The CDR3 nucleotides are TGTGCCAGTAGCGAAAGACAGAATTTTAATTCACCCCTCCACTTT. Its translation: CASSERQNFNSPLHF.

The chain has TRBV20-1 and TRBJ2-3; the D is unclear. The CDR3 length is 10 residues. V gave up 5 bases and J gave up 2 bases, with 2 bases separating them. Per germline, CDR1 DFQATT and CDR2 SNEGSKA (reference sequence). The CDR3 region is CSAATDTQYF. CDR3 DNA sequence: TGCAGTGCTGCCACAGATACGCAGTATTTT.

Notes on this clone: The sample has other DNA sequences that encode this CDR3 too. This rearrangement joins TRBV9 to TRBJ2-7, with unresolved D. The V gene lost 0 bases and the J gene lost 3 bases, with 7 bases spanning the gap. Germline CDR1 and CDR2: SGDLS and YYNGEE. The CDR3 extends over 13 amino acids. The CDR3 region has the DNA TGTGCCAGCAGCGTAGGGACCCGCTACGAGCAGTACTTC. Translating gives CASSVGTRYEQYF.

This chain uses TRBV7-2 with TRBJ1-5; maybe TRBD1 (5 bases). Germline V gene lookup returns CDR1 SGHTA and CDR2 FQGNSA. Trimming cost V 3 bases and J 5 bases, with 8 bases left between them. This CDR3 spans 13 amino acids. CDR3 region: CASSFGGDQPQHF. DNA for the CDR3: TGTGCCAGCAGCTTTGGGGGGGATCAGCCCCAGCATTTT.

The chain recombines TRBV7-2 with TRBJ1-5; D not certain. CDR1 SGHTA and CDR2 FQGNSA come from the germline V gene. CDR3 length equals 14 residues. V was trimmed by 2 bases and J by 0 bases, leaving 5 bases between them. In DNA form, the CDR3 reads TGTGCCAGCAGCTTAAGGGTTAGCAATCAGCCCCAGCATTTT. This sequence encodes CASSLRVSNQPQHF.

There are a few counts of this clone. The CDR3 coding sequence is TGTGCCAGCTTCGCGGGGGGAGCCCAAGAGACCCAGTACTTC. This codes for CASFAGGAQETQYF. The rearrangement links TRBV28 to TRBJ2-5, with 8 nucleotides matching TRBD2. The V segment lost 8 bases and the J segment 1 base; nucleotides outside the gene matches: 6. The CDR3 loop spans 14 amino acids. CDR1 is MDHEN, CDR2 SYDVKM, per germline.

This clone has a handful of counts. The chain carries TRBV18 and TRBJ2-4; D uncertain. Trimming took off 5 bases at V and 5 bases at J, with 10 bases between the two ends. This CDR3 comprises 13 residues. Germline assignment: CDR1 KGHSH and CDR2 LQKENI. Here the CDR3 reads CASSLSVENIQYF. The CDR3 nucleotides read TGTGCCAGCTCATTGAGCGTCGAAAACATTCAGTACTTC.

The chain uses TRBV18 and TRBJ1-5, with unresolved D. The CDR3 spans 15 residues. In germline, CDR1 is KGHSH, CDR2 LQKENI. Trimming took 4 bases from V and 1 from J, leaving 11 bases between them. The CDR3 DNA sequence: TGTGCCAGCTCACAGGGATCCGAAAGCAATCAGCCCCAGCATTTT. Protein: CASSQGSESNQPQHF.

The chain employs TRBV7-2 and TRBJ1-5; D call uncertain. With 2 bases removed from V and 3 bases from J, the gap between germline ends came to 17 bases. The CDR3 length is 17 residues. Germline CDR1 SGHTA, CDR2 FQGNSA. The CDR3 nucleotides are TGTGCCAGCAGCTTACATATGGGTGTCAAGGACAATCAGCCCCAGCATTTT. This gives the protein CASSLHMGVKDNQPQHF.

The J gene is TRBJ1-4, the V gene TRBV23-1; D is unresolved. TRBV23-1 is given ORF status, its function remaining uncertain. The CDR3 runs to 15 residues. Trimming removed 0 bases from V and 0 bases from J, with 5 bases in between. The CDR3 is CASSQSRTTNEKLFF. CDR3 in DNA: TGCGCCAGCAGTCAATCGCGGACAACTAATGAAAAACTGTTTTTT.

This clone was seen a few times. V gene TRBV7-2 combines with J gene TRBJ1-2; D is uncertain. This CDR3 is built from 16 residues. Germline V CDR1 and CDR2: SGHTA, FQGNSA. V was shortened by 1 base and J by 6 bases, with 18 bases between the two germline ends. Here the CDR3 DNA reads TGTGCCAGCAGCTTAGATAATGGGCACCTTACCCATGGCTACACCTTC. As protein: CASSLDNGHLTHGYTF.